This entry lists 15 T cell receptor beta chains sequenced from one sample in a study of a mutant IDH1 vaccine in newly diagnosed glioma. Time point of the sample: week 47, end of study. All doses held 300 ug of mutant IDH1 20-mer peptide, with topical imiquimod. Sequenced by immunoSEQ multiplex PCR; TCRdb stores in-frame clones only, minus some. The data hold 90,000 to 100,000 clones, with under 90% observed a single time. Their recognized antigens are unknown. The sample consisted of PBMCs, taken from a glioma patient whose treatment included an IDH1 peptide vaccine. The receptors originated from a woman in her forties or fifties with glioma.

The CDR3 region has the DNA TGCGCCAGCAGCAAACCGGGACAGGGTGGTGAGACCCAGTACTTC. Protein product: CASSKPGQGGETQYF. The V gene is TRBV5-1, the J gene TRBJ2-5, with TRBD1 matching 9 bases. Losses at the gene ends were 4 bases for V and 5 bases for J; bases not matched to a gene: 9. This CDR3 has 15 amino acids. Germline-derived CDR1 and CDR2 are SGHRS and YFSETQ.

CDR3 sequence: CASSYSPLTEAFF. CDR3 bases: TGTGCCAGCAGTTACTCCCCACTGACTGAAGCTTTCTTT. The gene calls are TRBV6-6 and TRBJ1-1, with D unresolved. CDR3 length equals 13 residues. Trimming shortened V by 0 bases and J by 5 bases, and 7 bases separated the two germline ends. Germline V gives CDR1 MNHNY, CDR2 SVGAGI (reference sequence).

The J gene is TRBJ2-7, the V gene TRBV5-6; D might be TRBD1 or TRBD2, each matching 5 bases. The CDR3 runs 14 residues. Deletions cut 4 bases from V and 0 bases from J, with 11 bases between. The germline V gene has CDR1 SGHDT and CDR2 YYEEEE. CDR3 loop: CASSRRDHSYEQYF. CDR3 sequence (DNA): TGTGCCAGCAGCCGCCGGGACCACTCCTACGAGCAGTACTTC. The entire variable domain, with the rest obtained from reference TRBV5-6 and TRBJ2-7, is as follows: DAGVTQSPTHLIKTRGQQVTLRCSPKSGHDTVSWYQQALGQGPQFIFQYYEEEERQRGNFPDRFSGHQFPNYSSELNVNALLLGDSALYLCASSRRDHSYEQYFGPGTRLTVT.

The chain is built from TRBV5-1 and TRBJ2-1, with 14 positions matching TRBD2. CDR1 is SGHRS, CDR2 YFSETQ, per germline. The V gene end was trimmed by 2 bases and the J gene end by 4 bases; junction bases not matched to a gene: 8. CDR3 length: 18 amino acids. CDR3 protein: CASSFDRTSGRTYNEQFF. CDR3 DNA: TGCGCCAGCAGCTTCGACCGGACTAGCGGGAGGACATACAATGAGCAGTTCTTC.

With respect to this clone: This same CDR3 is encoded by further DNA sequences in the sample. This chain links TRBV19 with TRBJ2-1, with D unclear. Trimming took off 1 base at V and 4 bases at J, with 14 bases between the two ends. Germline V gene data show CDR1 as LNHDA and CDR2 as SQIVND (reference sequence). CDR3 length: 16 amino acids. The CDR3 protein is CASSIGRLAWYNEQFF. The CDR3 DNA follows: TGTGCCAGTAGTATAGGAAGACTGGCTTGGTACAATGAGCAGTTCTTC.

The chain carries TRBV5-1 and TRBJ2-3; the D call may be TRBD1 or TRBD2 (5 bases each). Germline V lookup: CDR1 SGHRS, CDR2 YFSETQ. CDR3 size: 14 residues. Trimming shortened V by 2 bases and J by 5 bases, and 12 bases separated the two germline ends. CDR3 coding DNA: TGCGCCAGCAGCTTTAGAGGGGCAGGAGATACGCAGTATTTT. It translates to CASSFRGAGDTQYF.

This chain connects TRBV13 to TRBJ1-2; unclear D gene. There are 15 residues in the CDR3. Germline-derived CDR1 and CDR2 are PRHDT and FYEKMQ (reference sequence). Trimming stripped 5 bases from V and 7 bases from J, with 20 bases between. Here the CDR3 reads CASSHYTASGVGYTF. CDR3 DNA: TGTGCCAGCAGCCACTATACAGCGAGTGGTGTTGGCTACACCTTC. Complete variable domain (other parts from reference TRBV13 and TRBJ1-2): AAGVIQSPRHLIKEKRETATLKCYPIPRHDTVYWYQQGPGQDPQFLISFYEKMQSDKGSIPDRFSAQQFSDYHSELNMSSLELGDSALYFCASSHYTASGVGYTFGSGTRLTVV.

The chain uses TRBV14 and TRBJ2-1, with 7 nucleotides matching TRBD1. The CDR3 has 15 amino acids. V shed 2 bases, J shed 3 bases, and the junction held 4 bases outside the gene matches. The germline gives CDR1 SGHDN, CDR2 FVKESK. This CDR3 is CASSQRRDSYNEQFF. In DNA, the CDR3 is TGTGCCAGCAGCCAACGCCGGGACAGCTACAATGAGCAGTTCTTC.

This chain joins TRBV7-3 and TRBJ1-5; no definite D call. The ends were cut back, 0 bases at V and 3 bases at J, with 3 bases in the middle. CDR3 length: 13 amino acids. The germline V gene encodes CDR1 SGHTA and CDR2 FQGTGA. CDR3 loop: CASSLTNNQPQHF. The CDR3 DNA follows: TGTGCCAGCAGCTTAACGAACAATCAGCCCCAGCATTTT.

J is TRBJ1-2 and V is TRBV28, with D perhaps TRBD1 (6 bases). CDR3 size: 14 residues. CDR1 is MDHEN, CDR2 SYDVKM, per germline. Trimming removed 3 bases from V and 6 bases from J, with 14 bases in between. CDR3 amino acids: CASSFLRSGDGYTF. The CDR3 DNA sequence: TGTGCCAGCAGTTTTCTCCGATCAGGGGATGGCTACACCTTC.

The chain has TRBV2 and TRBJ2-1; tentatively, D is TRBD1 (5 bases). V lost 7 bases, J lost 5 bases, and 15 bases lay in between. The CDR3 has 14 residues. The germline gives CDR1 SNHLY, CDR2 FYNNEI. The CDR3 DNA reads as TGTGCCAGCACCTGGATAGGGGCCGACAATGAGCAGTTCTTC. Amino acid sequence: CASTWIGADNEQFF.

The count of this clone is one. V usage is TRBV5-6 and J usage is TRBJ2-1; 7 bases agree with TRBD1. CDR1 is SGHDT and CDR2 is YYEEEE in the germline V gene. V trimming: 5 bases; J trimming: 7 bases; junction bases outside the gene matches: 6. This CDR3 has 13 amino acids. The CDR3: CASSKYRGNEQFF. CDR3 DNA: TGTGCCAGCAGTAAATACAGGGGTAATGAGCAGTTCTTC.

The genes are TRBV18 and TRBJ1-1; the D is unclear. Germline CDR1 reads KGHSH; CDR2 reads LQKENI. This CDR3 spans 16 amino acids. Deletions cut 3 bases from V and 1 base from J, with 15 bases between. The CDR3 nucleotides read TGTGCCAGCTCACCCCCGGTAATTACGGAGAACACTGAAGCTTTCTTT. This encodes CASSPPVITENTEAFF.

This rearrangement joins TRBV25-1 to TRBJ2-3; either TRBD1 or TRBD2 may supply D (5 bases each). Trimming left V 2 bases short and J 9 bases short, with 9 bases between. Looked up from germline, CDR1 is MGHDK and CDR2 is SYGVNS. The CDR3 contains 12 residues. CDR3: CASSEGTGTQYF. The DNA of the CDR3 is TGTGCCAGCAGTGAAGGGACGGGAACGCAGTATTTT.

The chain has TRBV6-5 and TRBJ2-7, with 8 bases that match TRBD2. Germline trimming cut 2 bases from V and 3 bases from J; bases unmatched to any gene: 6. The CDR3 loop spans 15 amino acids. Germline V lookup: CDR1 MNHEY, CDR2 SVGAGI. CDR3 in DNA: TGTGCCAGCAGTTACACAACTAGCGGTGGCTACGAGCAGTACTTC. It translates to CASSYTTSGGYEQYF.